This TCR beta chain was recovered during a study of sequential checkpoint blockade in melanoma. About the research overall: Each arm's sequence ended with maintenance nivolumab.

Treatment defined: randomized to nivolumab then ipilimumab (arm A) or the reverse (arm B). CDR3 length equals 13 residues. Trimming took off 4 bases at V and 8 bases at J, with 14 bases between the two ends. In germline, CDR1 is SEHNR, CDR2 FQNEAQ (reference sequence). The method was immunoSEQ multiplex PCR; TCRdb's version includes in-frame clones alone and lacks a portion of them. Of about 17,000 clones listed, roughly 73% are singletons. The sequence derives from a human donor with melanoma. This chain joins TRBV7-9 and TRBJ1-2, with D tentatively TRBD1 (5 bases). The sequencing used CD8+ T cells sorted from blood (inferred from file names), collected from a patient given nivolumab and ipilimumab in sequence. The CDR3, as DNA: TGTGCCAGCAGCTCGGGGGACTCTCAAGGCTACACCTTC. Protein sequence: CASSSGDSQGYTF.